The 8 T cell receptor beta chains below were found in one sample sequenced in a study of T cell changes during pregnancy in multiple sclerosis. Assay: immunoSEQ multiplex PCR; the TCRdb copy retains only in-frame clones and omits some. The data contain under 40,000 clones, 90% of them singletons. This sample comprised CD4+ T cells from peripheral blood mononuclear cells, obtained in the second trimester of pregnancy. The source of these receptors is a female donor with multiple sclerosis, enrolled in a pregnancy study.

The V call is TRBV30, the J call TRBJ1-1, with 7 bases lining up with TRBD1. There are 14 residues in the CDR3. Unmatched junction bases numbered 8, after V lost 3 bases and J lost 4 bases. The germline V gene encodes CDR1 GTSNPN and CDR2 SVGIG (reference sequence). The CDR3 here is CAWRNFQGGTEAFF. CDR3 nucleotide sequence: TGTGCCTGGAGAAATTTTCAGGGGGGCACTGAAGCTTTCTTT.

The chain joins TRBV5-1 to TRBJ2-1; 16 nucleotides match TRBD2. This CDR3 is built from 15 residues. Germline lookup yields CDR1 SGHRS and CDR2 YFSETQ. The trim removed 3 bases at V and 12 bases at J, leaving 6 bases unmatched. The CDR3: CASSWGLAGGPGQFF. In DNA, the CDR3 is TGCGCCAGCAGCTGGGGACTAGCGGGAGGGCCGGGGCAGTTCTTC. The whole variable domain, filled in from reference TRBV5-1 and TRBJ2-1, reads KAGVTQTPRYLIKTRGQQVTLSCSPISGHRSVSWYQQTPGQGLQFLFEYFSETQRNKGNFPGRFSGRQFSNSRSEMNVSTLELGDSALYLCASSWGLAGGPGQFFGPGTRLTVL.

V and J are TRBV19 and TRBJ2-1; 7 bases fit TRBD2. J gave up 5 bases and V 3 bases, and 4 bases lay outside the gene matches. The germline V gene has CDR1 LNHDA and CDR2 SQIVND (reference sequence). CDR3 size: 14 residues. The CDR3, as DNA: TGTGCCAGTAGTATCTCGCGGGAGCACAATGAGCAGTTCTTC. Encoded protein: CASSISREHNEQFF.

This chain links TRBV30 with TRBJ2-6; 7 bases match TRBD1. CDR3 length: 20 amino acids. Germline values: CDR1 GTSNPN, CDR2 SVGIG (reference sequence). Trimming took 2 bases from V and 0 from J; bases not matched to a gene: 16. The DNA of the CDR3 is TGTGCCTGGAGTCGGACAGGTTACCTGCTGCATATCTCTGGGGCCAACGTCCTGACTTTC. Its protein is CAWSRTGYLLHISGANVLTF.

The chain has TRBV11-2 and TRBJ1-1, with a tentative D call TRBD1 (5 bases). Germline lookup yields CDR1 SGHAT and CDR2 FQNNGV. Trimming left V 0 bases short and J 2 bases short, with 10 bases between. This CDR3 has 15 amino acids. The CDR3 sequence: CASSLDPRENTEAFF. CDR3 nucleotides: TGTGCCAGCAGCTTAGATCCCAGGGAAAACACTGAAGCTTTCTTT.

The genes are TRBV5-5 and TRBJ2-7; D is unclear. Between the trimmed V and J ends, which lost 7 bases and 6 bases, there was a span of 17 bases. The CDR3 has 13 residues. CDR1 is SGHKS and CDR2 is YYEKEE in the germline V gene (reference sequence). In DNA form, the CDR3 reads TGTGCCAGCCACCCCCAGAATTATCCCGAGCAGTACTTC. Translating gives CASHPQNYPEQYF.

The CDR3 is CAWSARDTQETQYF. The CDR3 DNA is TGTGCCTGGAGTGCGAGAGACACTCAAGAGACCCAGTACTTC. The V gene is TRBV30, the J gene TRBJ2-5; D gene uncertain. V was clipped by 1 base and J by 2 bases, with 11 bases between them. Germline lookup yields CDR1 GTSNPN and CDR2 SVGIG (reference sequence). The CDR3 extends over 14 amino acids.

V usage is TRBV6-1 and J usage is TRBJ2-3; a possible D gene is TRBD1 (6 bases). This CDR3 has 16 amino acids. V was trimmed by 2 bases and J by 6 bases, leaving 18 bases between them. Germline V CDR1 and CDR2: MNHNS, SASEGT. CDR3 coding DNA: TGTGCCAGCAGTGAATTGGGGGCCCCCGGGTTGGATACGCAGTATTTT. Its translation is CASSELGAPGLDTQYF.